A selection of T cell receptor beta chains follows, all from one sample in a study of OX40 agonist ivuxolimab in advanced cancers. The repertoire was sequenced with immunoSEQ multiplex PCR; TCRdb's copy has only in-frame clones and lacks some. The top ten hold 0.76% of the sample, which has about 77,000 clones, over 70% seen once. The input for sequencing was CD4+ or CD8+ T cells sorted from blood, taken in a trial of the OX40 agonist ivuxolimab. All receptors come from an adult with an advanced solid tumor such as melanoma, head and neck, liver or kidney cancer. CDR3s include the opening cysteine and the closing phenylalanine or tryptophan. The D gene is left open where the match is weak. Part of the rows lack a size; the others show once, few, many or a class for expanded clones.

cdr3_nt	cdr3_aa	d_call	clone_size	v_call	j_call
TGTGCCAGCAGTTACGGGACGGGGGGCAATCAGCCCCAGCATTTT	CASSYGTGGNQPQHF	-	-	TRBV6-6	TRBJ1-5
TGCGCCAGCAGCTTGGATACTAGCGGTCCCAGGGGGACCCAGTACTTC	CASSLDTSGPRGTQYF	TRBD2	-	TRBV5-1	TRBJ2-5
TGCGCCAGCAGCCAAGAGGCAGACACAGACCATTCCTACGAGCAGTACTTC	CASSQEADTDHSYEQYF	-	once	TRBV4-3	TRBJ2-7
TGTGCCAGTAGTATCAGTCGGCTAGCGGGGGGGCCGAGGCAAGAGACCCAGTACTTC	CASSISRLAGGPRQETQYF	TRBD2	-	TRBV19	TRBJ2-5
TGTGCCAGCAGCTTGGAACAGGGCCAGCCCCAGCATTTT	CASSLEQGQPQHF	-	-	TRBV5-8	TRBJ1-5
TGTGCCAGCAGCCCTATTGACAGGGTAGCCGACATTCAGTACTTC	CASSPIDRVADIQYF	TRBD1	-	TRBV7-9	TRBJ2-4
TGTGCCAGCAGAGGACAGATGGGCACAGATACGCAGTATTTT	CASRGQMGTDTQYF	-	-	TRBV25-1	TRBJ2-3
TGTGCCGTTACCGGGACAGTGATTGAAGCTTTCTTT	CAVTGTVIEAFF	TRBD1	-	TRBV6-1	TRBJ1-1
TGCGCCAGCAGCTTGGATGGTCCAGGGGGTAGGGAGCAGTACTTC	CASSLDGPGGREQYF	TRBD1	-	TRBV5-1	TRBJ2-7
TGTGCCAGCAGTGCCCTCCGGGAGCGGCCCGGTGAGCAGTTCTTC	CASSALRERPGEQFF	-	-	TRBV2	TRBJ2-1
TGTGCCAGCAGCCCTGGACAGGGCCGAGGCGAGCAGTACTTC	CASSPGQGRGEQYF	TRBD1	-	TRBV5-6	TRBJ2-7
TGTGCCAGCAGCCCCCACCGGGGGGGTTTCACTGAAGCTTTCTTT	CASSPHRGGFTEAFF	-	-	TRBV9	TRBJ1-1
TGTGCCAGCAGCCAAGAGGGGAGGGGTGAATCACCCCTCCACTTT	CASSQEGRGESPLHF	-	-	TRBV4-2	TRBJ1-6
TGTGCCACCAGCGGTACCCGGGGACTCATAGGGGAAAAACTGTTTTTT	CATSGTRGLIGEKLFF	-	-	TRBV15	TRBJ1-4
TGCAGCGTAGCCAGGGGTCAGGGTTCGGGGGGCTACACCTTC	CSVARGQGSGGYTF	-	-	TRBV29-1	TRBJ1-2
TGTGCCAGCAGCACGGGGACTAGCGGATTCTACGAGCAGTACTTC	CASSTGTSGFYEQYF	TRBD2	-	TRBV7-2	TRBJ2-7
TGTGCCAGCAGCCTCGGTAGGAGGGACGAGCAGTACTTC	CASSLGRRDEQYF	-	once	TRBV5-6	TRBJ2-7
TGTGCCAGCAGCCAAGTCTTGAGGGGGTTGAGGGGGCAAGAGACCCAGTACTTC	CASSQVLRGLRGQETQYF	-	-	TRBV4-2	TRBJ2-5
TGTGCCAGTACGGGGGGGGCAACTAATGAAAAACTGTTTTTT	CASTGGATNEKLFF	-	-	TRBV19	TRBJ1-4
TGTGCCAGTAGGGACCTCGGCACTGAAGCTTTCTTT	CASRDLGTEAFF	-	-	TRBV19	TRBJ1-1
TGTGCCAGCAGCTTAGGCCCTAGCGGGAGCGGGGAGCTGTTTTTT	CASSLGPSGSGELFF	TRBD2	-	TRBV11-1	TRBJ2-2
TGTGCCAGCAGCTTTGACAGGGGGCAGTACGAGCAGTACTTC	CASSFDRGQYEQYF	TRBD1	-	TRBV5-4	TRBJ2-7
TGCGCCAGCAGGTTTTTCAGGACAATAACAGATACGCAGTATTTT	CASRFFRTITDTQYF	-	once	TRBV10-1	TRBJ2-3
TGTGCCAGCTCAAGAACGCTCGGACAGGGAGGGGATGGCTACACCTTC	CASSRTLGQGGDGYTF	TRBD1	few	TRBV18	TRBJ1-2
TGTGCCAGCAGCCCGCTGGAGGACACTGGGGCCAACGTCCTGACTTTC	CASSPLEDTGANVLTF	-	once	TRBV5-4	TRBJ2-6
TGTGCCAGCACGGTAAATCGAGGAAACACCATATATTTT	CASTVNRGNTIYF	-	-	TRBV25-1	TRBJ1-3
TGTGCCAGCAGCTTAGGCTCTAGCGGGAGGTCTTACGAGCAGTACTTC	CASSLGSSGRSYEQYF	TRBD2	once	TRBV11-3	TRBJ2-7
TGTGCTAGCAGCTCCCTCGTCGCCTTC	CASSSLVAF	-	-	TRBV7-7	TRBJ1-2
TGTGCCAGCAGTGACTCGAGCAAGGGCACTGAAGCTTTCTTT	CASSDSSKGTEAFF	-	-	TRBV6-4	TRBJ1-1
TGTGCCAGCAATCGTCAAACACAGGTTAGCAATCAGCCCCAGCATTTT	CASNRQTQVSNQPQHF	-	-	TRBV28	TRBJ1-5
TGCAGCGTTGCGGCCAGGGAGAGCTCCTACGAGCAGTACTTC	CSVAARESSYEQYF	-	-	TRBV29-1	TRBJ2-7
TGTGCCAGCAGTTTTCTCGGCCACCCTAACTATGGCTACACCTTC	CASSFLGHPNYGYTF	-	-	TRBV27	TRBJ1-2
TGTGCCTGGACTCCCCTTCGAGGGGAGGGGTCCAATGAGCAGTTCTTC	CAWTPLRGEGSNEQFF	TRBD2	few	TRBV30	TRBJ2-1
TGTGCCAGCAGCTTCGGACAGTTTAAGAGCAATCAGCCCCAGCATTTT	CASSFGQFKSNQPQHF	-	-	TRBV5-5	TRBJ1-5
TGTGCCATCCCGGGACTCTACAATGAGCAGTTCTTC	CAIPGLYNEQFF	-	-	TRBV6-4	TRBJ2-1
TGTGCCAGCAGCGCGGACAGGGGATATAATTCACCCCTCCACTTT	CASSADRGYNSPLHF	TRBD1	few	TRBV9	TRBJ1-6
TGTGCCAGCAGTTTAGGGCTAGGGGGGCAAGGCTACACCTTC	CASSLGLGGQGYTF	-	-	TRBV28	TRBJ1-2